Listed here is a single TCR beta chain. The data originate from a study of blood T cell repertoires in COVID-19. This table comes from immunoSEQ multiplex PCR, and its TCRdb copy is limited to in-frame clones, with some not included. The sample shows fewer than 130,000 clones, roughly 76% of them seen only once. Germline CDR1 is MNHEY and CDR2 is SVGAGI. This CDR3 has 15 amino acids. J was trimmed by 3 bases and V by 5 bases; bases with no gene match: 7. The receptor was derived from a woman in her sixties or seventies with acute or convalescent COVID-19. Sequenced sample: peripheral blood. V is TRBV6-5 and J is TRBJ2-1; the match to TRBD2 covers 7 bases. The CDR3 sequence is CASSLVGGIYNEQFF. The DNA for the CDR3 is TGTGCCAGCAGTCTCGTCGGGGGGATCTACAATGAGCAGTTCTTC.